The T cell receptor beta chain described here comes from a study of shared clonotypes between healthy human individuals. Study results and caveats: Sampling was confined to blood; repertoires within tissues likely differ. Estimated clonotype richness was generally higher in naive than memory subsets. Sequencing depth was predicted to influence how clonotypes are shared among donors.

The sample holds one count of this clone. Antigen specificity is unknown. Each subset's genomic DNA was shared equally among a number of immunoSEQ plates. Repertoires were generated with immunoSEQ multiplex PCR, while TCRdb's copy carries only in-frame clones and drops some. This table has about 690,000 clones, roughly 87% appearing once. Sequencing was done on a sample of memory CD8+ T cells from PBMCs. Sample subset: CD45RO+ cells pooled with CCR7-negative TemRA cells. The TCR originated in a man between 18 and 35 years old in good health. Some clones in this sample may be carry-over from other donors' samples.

The CDR3 bases are TGTGCCAGCACGGCAGCGGCTTCCTACGAGCAGTACTTC. It specifies CASTAAASYEQYF. The rearrangement joins TRBV27 to TRBJ2-7; D is possibly TRBD2 (5 bases). CDR3 length: 13 amino acids. Germline values: CDR1 MNHEY, CDR2 SMNVEV (reference sequence). V lost 7 bases, J lost 1 base, and 11 bases lay in between.